This TCR beta chain came from a study of T cell responses to AZD1222 COVID-19 vaccine. The V gene's germline CDR1 is SEHNR and CDR2 FQNEAQ (reference sequence). J was trimmed by 0 bases and V by 1 base; bases with no gene match: 5. The CDR3 is 16 residues long. Study-wide points: The number of AZD1222 recipients seropositive at baseline was only five or six. Clonal diversity may have been underestimated, and the donors were mostly white British, with more females than males. No repertoire was sampled before or during the peak T cell response, only after it.

Clones were read by immunoSEQ multiplex PCR, and TCRdb kept only the in-frame ones, dropping some. The table includes about 130,000 clones, around 92% detected once. To note about this clone: Its target is not known.

Pooled together were second doses at about 4 or about 12 weeks. The TCR originated in an adult who received the AZD1222 COVID-19 vaccine. The chain recombines TRBV7-9 with TRBJ1-1; TRBD1 matches at 7 bases. Sample: peripheral blood, taken 28 days after the second AZD1222 dose. CDR3 sequence: CASSLGGQGVNTEAFF. CDR3 nucleotide sequence: TGTGCCAGCAGCTTAGGGGGCCAGGGGGTGAACACTGAAGCTTTCTTT. The full variable domain, in which reference TRBV7-9 and TRBJ1-1 provide the parts outside the CDR3, is DTGVSQNPRHKITKRGQNVTFRCDPISEHNRLYWYRQTLGQGPEFLTYFQNEAQLEKSRLLSDRFSAERPKGSFSTLEIQRTEQGDSAMYLCASSLGGQGVNTEAFFGQGTRLTVV.